The 29 T cell receptor beta chains listed next were all sequenced from one sample in a study of identical twins (dated by TCRdb to 2016 to 2017). The library was prepared using 5' RACE. These reads were obtained on an Illumina HiSeq 2000. TCRdb applied fastp at Q25 and MiXCR to the public reads, then kept only in-frame beta chains. Each CDR3 protein appears once, grouped with its most common genes and DNA. The sample profile shows 450,000 or so distinct CDR3 sequences; 20% to 25% of them were found once. The top ten constitute over 2.5% of the sample. This sample was also put to use in a study of T cells expressing NK-cell markers.

Sequencing input: CD4+ T cells sorted from blood. All receptors derive from a woman aged 18-35 years in good health.

The chain carries TRBV5-1 and TRBJ2-1; 8 nucleotides agree with TRBD2. The CDR3 is made up of 18 amino acids. In germline, CDR1 is SGHRS, CDR2 YFSETQ. The V gene end was trimmed by 4 bases and the J gene end by 2 bases; junction bases not matched to a gene: 14. CDR3: CASSLDPSAGGAYNEQFF. In DNA, the CDR3 is TGCGCCAGCAGCCTGGACCCATCTGCGGGGGGAGCCTACAATGAGCAGTTCTTC.

This chain connects TRBV12-5 to TRBJ1-3; D remains unclear. The CDR3 contains 10 residues. Trimming took 7 bases from V and 5 from J, leaving 3 bases between them. The germline V gene encodes CDR1 LGHNT and CDR2 FRNRAP. The CDR3 loop reads CASARNTIYF. In DNA form, the CDR3 reads TGTGCTAGTGCCCGAAACACCATATATTTT.

This chain links TRBV12-3 or TRBV12-4 with TRBJ2-1; 10 bases map to TRBD2. This CDR3 region has 15 residues. Trimming at V came to 6 bases and at J to 4 bases, leaving 6 bases not matched to a gene. CDR3 sequence (DNA): TGTGCCAGCAGGGCTAGCGGGAGAACTTACAATGAGCAGTTCTTC. This translates into CASRASGRTYNEQFF.

This clonotype was detected only a few times. This chain links TRBV15 with TRBJ2-1; 7 positions match TRBD2. Trimming removed 0 bases from V and 2 bases from J; junction bases left unmatched: 13. The CDR3 consists of 19 residues. Germline V gene data show CDR1 as LNHNV and CDR2 as YYDKDF (reference sequence). CDR3 protein: CATSRDFLAGRAPYNEQFF. The CDR3 DNA reads as TGTGCCACCAGCAGAGACTTTTTAGCGGGCCGCGCGCCCTACAATGAGCAGTTCTTC.

The sample holds a few counts of this clonotype. V and J are TRBV5-1 and TRBJ2-2; perhaps TRBD2 as D (6 bases). Germline V gene data show CDR1 as SGHRS and CDR2 as YFSETQ. This CDR3 spans 16 amino acids. Trimming removed 0 bases at V and 5 bases at J, with 14 bases between. CDR3 in DNA: TGCGCCAGCAGCTTGGTCCGGGAGAGTAAAACCGGGGAGCTGTTTTTT. It is translated as CASSLVRESKTGELFF.

This rearrangement joins TRBV5-4 to TRBJ2-3, with D unresolved. V lost 0 bases and J 3 bases, leaving 5 bases between the germline ends. The CDR3 runs 13 residues. The germline CDR1 and CDR2 sequences are SGHNT and YYREEE (reference sequence). For the CDR3, the DNA is TGTGCCAGCAGCTTGGTACTAACAGATACGCAGTATTTT. Its translation: CASSLVLTDTQYF. Using reference TRBV5-4 and TRBJ2-3 for the parts outside the CDR3, the full variable domain is ETGVTQSPTHLIKTRGQQVTLRCSSQSGHNTVSWYQQALGQGPQFIFQYYREEENGRGNFPPRFSGLQFPNYSSELNVNALELDDSALYLCASSLVLTDTQYFGPGTRLTVL.

V gene TRBV6-1 combines with J gene TRBJ2-2; 8 nucleotides agree with TRBD2. The CDR3 spans 15 residues. Germline CDR1 MNHNS, CDR2 SASEGT. The junction had 10 bases not matched to a gene; V was cut back by 6 bases and J by 7 bases. This CDR3 reads CASSLGLALVGELFF. The CDR3, as DNA: TGTGCCAGCAGCCTTGGACTAGCCTTGGTCGGGGAGCTGTTTTTT.

The chain couples TRBV6-6 to TRBJ1-2; possibly TRBD1 for D (5 bases). This CDR3 spans 12 amino acids. Trimming took 4 bases from V and 8 from J, leaving 11 bases between them. Germline V gene data show CDR1 as MNHNY and CDR2 as SVGAGI (reference sequence). CDR3 in amino acids: CASSSRGNGYTF. The CDR3 DNA follows: TGTGCCAGCAGTTCGAGGGGAAACGGCTACACCTTC.

The rearrangement uses TRBV4-3 and TRBJ2-7; 9 bases are shared with TRBD1. This CDR3 region has 14 residues. Trimming at V came to 4 bases and at J to 6 bases, leaving 7 bases not matched to a gene. Germline CDR1 LGHNA, CDR2 YSLEER. The CDR3 is CASSLGQGASEQYF. In nucleotides, the CDR3 is TGCGCCAGCAGCCTGGGACAGGGTGCTTCCGAGCAGTACTTC.

This clonotype has a handful of counts. This chain connects TRBV20-1 to TRBJ2-5; D call uncertain. Trimming took off 0 bases at V and 5 bases at J, with 4 bases between the two ends. Germline values: CDR1 DFQATT, CDR2 SNEGSKA (reference sequence). The CDR3 is made up of 11 amino acids. The CDR3 loop reads CSARDKETQYF. CDR3 nucleotide sequence: TGCAGTGCTAGAGATAAGGAGACCCAGTACTTC.

The table lists this clonotype with a few counts. V and J are TRBV9 and TRBJ2-5, with D possibly being TRBD1 (5 bases). V dropped 2 bases and J dropped 8 bases, with 16 bases sitting between them. The V gene's germline CDR1 is SGDLS and CDR2 YYNGEE. This CDR3 region has 14 residues. CDR3 residues: CASSVEHGQGTQYF. The DNA for the CDR3 is TGTGCCAGCAGCGTGGAACACGGTCAGGGAACCCAGTACTTC.

This clonotype was observed a handful of times. The chain has TRBV20-1 and TRBJ2-5; D is unclear. V lost 1 base and J 1 base, leaving 16 bases between the germline ends. The CDR3 consists of 16 residues. Germline CDR1 is DFQATT and CDR2 is SNEGSKA (reference sequence). The CDR3 spells CSARGAPNVPQETQYF. CDR3 sequence (DNA): TGCAGTGCTAGAGGCGCACCCAACGTTCCCCAAGAGACCCAGTACTTC.

This clonotype was detected only a few times. The chain recombines TRBV5-1 with TRBJ2-5; D is unclear. V lost 5 bases and J lost 7, with 21 bases in between. CDR1 and CDR2 (germline): SGHRS, YFSETQ. This CDR3 contains 15 residues. The CDR3 loop reads CASRNTAEPKGTQYF. CDR3 sequence (DNA): TGCGCCAGCAGGAACACAGCTGAGCCAAAGGGGACCCAGTACTTC.

This rearrangement joins TRBV2 to TRBJ2-5; D is possibly TRBD2 (6 bases). V lost 2 bases and J 0 bases, leaving 10 bases between the germline ends. The CDR3 has 15 amino acids. Germline CDR1 SNHLY, CDR2 FYNNEI. The CDR3: CASSETAGNQETQYF. CDR3 DNA: TGTGCCAGCAGTGAAACGGCGGGAAACCAAGAGACCCAGTACTTC.

The chain is built from TRBV20-1 and TRBJ1-1, with 10 nucleotides matching TRBD1. After removal of 3 bases from V and 5 bases from J, the junction contained 3 bases not matched to a gene. Germline CDR1 reads DFQATT; CDR2 reads SNEGSKA (reference sequence). CDR3 length equals 13 residues. DNA for the CDR3: TGCAGTGCTAGGGGACAGGGGTGGACTGAAGCTTTCTTT. It translates to CSARGQGWTEAFF.

This clonotype was seen at least ten times. The V and J genes are TRBV7-9 and TRBJ1-2; D call uncertain. Trimming took 2 bases from V and 5 from J, leaving 15 bases between them. Per the germline V gene, CDR1 is SEHNR and CDR2 is FQNEAQ (reference sequence). The CDR3 loop spans 15 amino acids. CDR3 coding DNA: TGTGCCAGCAGCTTAATGAGTCTCGGTCCTTATGGCTACACCTTC. Amino acids: CASSLMSLGPYGYTF.

This chain links TRBV20-1 with TRBJ2-1, with D maybe TRBD2 (6 bases). The CDR3 covers 12 residues. Germline V gene data show CDR1 as DFQATT and CDR2 as SNEGSKA (reference sequence). Trimming removed 3 bases at V and 9 bases at J, with 12 bases between. Written as DNA, the CDR3 is TGCAGTGCTAGCTCTGGCGGGGCTGAGCAGTTCTTC. Protein: CSASSGGAEQFF.

The chain combines TRBV2 with TRBJ1-1; possibly TRBD1 for D (5 bases). Per germline, CDR1 SNHLY and CDR2 FYNNEI. Trimming pared 6 bases from V and 7 bases from J, leaving 15 bases between. CDR3 size: 13 residues. The CDR3 DNA sequence: TGTGCCAGCAGCTTCGACAGTCGAGGTGAAGCTTTCTTT. Amino acid sequence: CASSFDSRGEAFF.

This clonotype was seen a handful of times. The DNA for the CDR3 is TGCAGTGCTAGAGGGGACAGGGCCACAGATACGCAGTATTTT. It translates to CSARGDRATDTQYF. The V gene is TRBV20-1, the J gene TRBJ2-3; 9 nucleotides agree with TRBD1. The V gene end was trimmed by 1 base and the J gene end by 2 bases; junction bases not matched to a gene: 1. Germline V CDR1 and CDR2: DFQATT, SNEGSKA (reference sequence). The CDR3 length is 14 residues.

The CDR3 sequence is CSASRTENTEAFF. DNA for the CDR3: TGCAGTGCTAGTAGGACGGAGAACACTGAAGCTTTCTTT. The chain recombines TRBV20-1 with TRBJ1-1; D ambiguous. Germline V CDR1 and CDR2: DFQATT, SNEGSKA (reference sequence). V lost 3 bases to trimming and J lost 1 base, with 9 bases between them. This CDR3 is 13 amino acids long.

This clonotype occurred a few times. This rearrangement joins TRBV25-1 to TRBJ2-3; TRBD1 agrees at 9 bases. Germline assignment: CDR1 MGHDK and CDR2 SYGVNS. V was clipped by 3 bases and J by 1 base; unmatched bases: 2. The CDR3 loop spans 15 amino acids. Written as DNA, the CDR3 is TGTGCCAGCAGTGATCGGGACAGGGGCACAGATACGCAGTATTTT. Its translation is CASSDRDRGTDTQYF.

J is TRBJ2-2 and V is TRBV2; no clear D. Germline V gives CDR1 SNHLY, CDR2 FYNNEI. The CDR3 spans 15 residues. V lost 8 bases and J 2 bases, leaving 15 bases between the germline ends. CDR3: CASPKERTNTGELFF. The CDR3 nucleotides read TGTGCCAGCCCTAAGGAACGGACCAACACCGGGGAGCTGTTTTTT.

This clonotype was picked up many times. The V and J genes are TRBV10-3 and TRBJ1-5; 7 nucleotides match TRBD1. The trim removed 6 bases at V and 1 base at J, leaving 3 bases unmatched. CDR1 ENHRY and CDR2 SYGVKD come from the germline V gene. The CDR3 sequence is 14 residues long. In DNA form, the CDR3 reads TGTGCCATCAGCCCACAGGGGAGCAATCAGCCCCAGCATTTT. As protein: CAISPQGSNQPQHF.

This clonotype was observed at least ten times. This chain connects TRBV7-2 to TRBJ2-3; 8 bases match TRBD2. The V gene's germline CDR1 is SGHTA and CDR2 FQGNSA. V shed 4 bases and J 6 bases; nucleotides not matched to a gene: 12. CDR3 length equals 16 residues. DNA for the CDR3: TGTGCCAGCAGCTGGACTAGCCGGGTAACGGTTGATACGCAGTATTTT. The encoded protein is CASSWTSRVTVDTQYF. Drawing the rest from reference TRBV7-2 and TRBJ2-3, the complete variable domain is GAGVSQSPSNKVTEKGKDVELRCDPISGHTALYWYRQSLGQGLEFLIYFQGNSAPDKSGLPSDRFSAERTGGSVSTLTIQRTQQEDSAVYLCASSWTSRVTVDTQYFGPGTRLTVL.

This clonotype was observed a few times. The gene calls are TRBV29-1 and TRBJ1-1, with 9 bases lining up with TRBD1. Germline values: CDR1 SQVTM, CDR2 ANQGSEA. This CDR3 spans 14 amino acids. After removal of 2 bases from V and 3 bases from J, the junction contained 4 bases not matched to a gene. The CDR3 loop reads CSVESTGGDTEAFF. DNA of the CDR3: TGCAGCGTTGAATCGACAGGGGGGGACACTGAAGCTTTCTTT.

This clonotype was seen a few times. This chain links TRBV12-3 or TRBV12-4 with TRBJ2-7, with 10 bases identical to TRBD1. V was clipped by 7 bases and J by 5 bases; unmatched bases: 11. This CDR3 is built from 15 residues. CDR3 protein: CASTLGQGIRNEQYF. CDR3 DNA sequence: TGTGCCAGCACCCTGGGACAGGGGATTAGGAACGAGCAGTACTTC.

The rearrangement joins TRBV11-2 to TRBJ2-5, with 10 nucleotides matching TRBD2. This CDR3 is built from 18 residues. Germline values: CDR1 SGHAT, CDR2 FQNNGV. J lost 4 bases, V lost 1 base, and 12 bases had no gene match. CDR3 sequence: CASSLGASGGRIRETQYF. In nucleotides, the CDR3 is TGTGCCAGCAGCTTAGGGGCTAGCGGGGGTCGTATCCGAGAGACCCAGTACTTC.

A few counts support this clonotype. The chain has TRBV6-1 and TRBJ2-5; D unresolved. Between the trimmed V and J ends, which lost 2 bases and 1 base, there was a span of 2 bases. From germline, CDR1 is MNHNS and CDR2 SASEGT. This CDR3 comprises 12 residues. CDR3 region: CASSEFQETQYF. The CDR3 DNA reads as TGTGCCAGCAGTGAATTCCAAGAGACCCAGTACTTC.

This clonotype was detected once. The rearrangement links TRBV20-1 to TRBJ1-2; D is uncertain. Germline V lookup: CDR1 DFQATT, CDR2 SNEGSKA (reference sequence). Deletions cut 5 bases from V and 8 bases from J, with 18 bases between. This CDR3 is built from 13 residues. In nucleotides, the CDR3 is TGCAGTGCTCGGTGGCTGTCATCCGAAGGCTACACCTTC. Translated, it gives CSARWLSSEGYTF.